One sample yielded the 3 T cell receptor beta chains listed below, sequenced in a study of blood T cell repertoires in COVID-19. Using immunoSEQ multiplex PCR, the repertoire was profiled, and TCRdb retains in-frame clones only, with some absent. Of around 180,000 clones listed, 88% are singletons. Sequencing was performed on peripheral blood. The origin of the receptors is a human donor in a cohort sampled during active COVID-19.

The J gene is TRBJ1-6, the V gene TRBV19; 7 bases map to TRBD1. CDR1 LNHDA and CDR2 SQIVND come from the germline V gene (reference sequence). The trim removed 3 bases at V and 5 bases at J, leaving 1 base unmatched. The CDR3 has 14 amino acids. CDR3 sequence reads: CASSMQGDNSPLHF. The CDR3 bases are TGTGCCAGTAGTATGCAGGGGGATAATTCACCCCTCCACTTT.

The V and J genes are TRBV7-2 and TRBJ1-6; tentative D call: TRBD1 (5 bases). The CDR3 has 15 amino acids. Trimming removed 4 bases at V and 6 bases at J, with 13 bases between. Looked up from germline, CDR1 is SGHTA and CDR2 is FQGNSA. CDR3: CASSSRQYGNSPLHF. The CDR3, as DNA: TGTGCCAGCAGCTCCAGACAGTATGGTAATTCACCCCTCCACTTT.

V gene TRBV19 combines with J gene TRBJ1-2; no definite D call. This CDR3 region has 17 residues. The V gene lost 6 bases and the J gene lost 2 bases, with 22 bases spanning the gap. Germline CDR1 is LNHDA and CDR2 is SQIVND (reference sequence). CDR3 amino acids: CASSPKRFGVGNYGYTF. The CDR3 DNA follows: TGTGCCAGTAGCCCTAAGCGATTCGGGGTGGGGAACTATGGCTACACCTTC.